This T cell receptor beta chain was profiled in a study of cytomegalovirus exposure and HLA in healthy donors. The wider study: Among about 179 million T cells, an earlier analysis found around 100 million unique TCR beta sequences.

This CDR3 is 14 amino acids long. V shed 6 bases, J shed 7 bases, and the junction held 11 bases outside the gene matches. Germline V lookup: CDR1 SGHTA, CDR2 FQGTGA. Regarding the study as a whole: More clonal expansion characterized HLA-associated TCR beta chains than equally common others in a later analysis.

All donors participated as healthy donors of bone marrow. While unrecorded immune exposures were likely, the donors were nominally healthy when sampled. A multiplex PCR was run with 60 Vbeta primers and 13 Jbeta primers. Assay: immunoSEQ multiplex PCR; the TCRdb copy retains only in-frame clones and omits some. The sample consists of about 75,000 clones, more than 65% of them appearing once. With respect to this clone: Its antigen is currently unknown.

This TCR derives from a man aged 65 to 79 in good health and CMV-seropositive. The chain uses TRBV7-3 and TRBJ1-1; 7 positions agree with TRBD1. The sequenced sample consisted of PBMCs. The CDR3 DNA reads TGTGCCAGCAGGGCAGCAGGGGGTATGAGTGAAGCTTTCTTT. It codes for CASRAAGGMSEAFF.